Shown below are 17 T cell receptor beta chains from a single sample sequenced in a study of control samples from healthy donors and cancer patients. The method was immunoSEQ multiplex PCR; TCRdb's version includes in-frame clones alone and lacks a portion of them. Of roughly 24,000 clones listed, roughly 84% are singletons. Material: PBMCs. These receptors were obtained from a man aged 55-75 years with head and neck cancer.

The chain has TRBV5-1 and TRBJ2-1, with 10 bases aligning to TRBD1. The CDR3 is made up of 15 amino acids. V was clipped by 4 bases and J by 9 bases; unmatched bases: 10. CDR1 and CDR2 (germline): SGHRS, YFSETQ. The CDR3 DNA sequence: TGCGCCAGCAGCCTCGGAGACAGGGGGCGCACTGAGCAGTTCTTC. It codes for CASSLGDRGRTEQFF.

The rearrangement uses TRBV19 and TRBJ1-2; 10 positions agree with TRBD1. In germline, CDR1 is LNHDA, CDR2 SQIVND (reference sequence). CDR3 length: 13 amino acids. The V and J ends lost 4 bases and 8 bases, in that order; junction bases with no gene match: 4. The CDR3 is CASSTGTGDGYTF. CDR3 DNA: TGTGCCAGTAGTACCGGGACAGGGGACGGCTACACCTTC. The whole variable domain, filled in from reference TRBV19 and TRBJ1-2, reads DGGITQSPKYLFRKEGQNVTLSCEQNLNHDAMYWYRQDPGQGLRLIYYSQIVNDFQKGDIAEGYSVSREKKESFPLTVTSAQKNPTAFYLCASSTGTGDGYTFGSGTRLTVV.

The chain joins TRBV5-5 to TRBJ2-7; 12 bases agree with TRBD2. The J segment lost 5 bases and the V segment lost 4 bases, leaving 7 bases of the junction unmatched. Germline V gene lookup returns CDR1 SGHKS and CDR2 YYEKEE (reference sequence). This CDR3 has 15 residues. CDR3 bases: TGTGCCAGCAGCGGGGGGCGACTAGCGGGAGACGAGCAGTACTTC. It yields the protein CASSGGRLAGDEQYF.

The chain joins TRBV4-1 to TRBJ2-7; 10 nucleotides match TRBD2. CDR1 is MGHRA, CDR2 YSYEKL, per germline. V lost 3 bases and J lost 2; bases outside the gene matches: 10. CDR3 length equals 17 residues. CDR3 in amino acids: CASSQTIAGGGTYEQYF. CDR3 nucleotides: TGCGCCAGCAGCCAGACCATAGCGGGAGGAGGAACCTACGAGCAGTACTTC.

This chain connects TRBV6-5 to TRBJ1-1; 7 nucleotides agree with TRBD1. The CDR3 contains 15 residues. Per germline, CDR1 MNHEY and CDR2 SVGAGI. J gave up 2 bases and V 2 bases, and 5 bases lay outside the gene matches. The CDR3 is CASSYTRDSNTEAFF. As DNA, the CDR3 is TGTGCCAGCAGTTACACCCGGGACAGCAACACTGAAGCTTTCTTT.

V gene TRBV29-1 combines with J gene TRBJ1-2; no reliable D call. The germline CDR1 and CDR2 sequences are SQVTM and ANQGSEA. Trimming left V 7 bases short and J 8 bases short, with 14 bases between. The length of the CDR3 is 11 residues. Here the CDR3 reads CSARRSEGYTF. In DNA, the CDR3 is TGCAGCGCTCGTCGCAGTGAAGGCTACACCTTC. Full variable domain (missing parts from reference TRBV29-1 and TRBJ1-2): SAVISQKPSRDICQRGTSLTIQCQVDSQVTMMFWYRQQPGQSLTLIATANQGSEATYESGFVIDKFPISRPNLTFSTLTVSNMSPEDSSIYLCSARRSEGYTFGSGTRLTVV.

The CDR3 spells CASSEGDYLEAFF. The CDR3 nucleotides are TGTGCCAGCAGTGAGGGGGACTATCTTGAAGCTTTCTTT. This chain joins TRBV2 and TRBJ1-1; perhaps TRBD1 as D (5 bases). Trimming pared 3 bases from V and 7 bases from J, leaving 12 bases between. This CDR3 is built from 13 residues. Germline lookup yields CDR1 SNHLY and CDR2 FYNNEI.

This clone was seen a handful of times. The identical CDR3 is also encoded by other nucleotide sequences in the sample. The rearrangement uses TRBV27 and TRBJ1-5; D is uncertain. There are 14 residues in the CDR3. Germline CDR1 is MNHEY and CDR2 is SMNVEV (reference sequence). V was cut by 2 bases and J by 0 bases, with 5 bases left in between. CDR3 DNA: TGTGCCAGCAGTTTAGGGGATAGCAATCAGCCCCAGCATTTT. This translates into CASSLGDSNQPQHF.

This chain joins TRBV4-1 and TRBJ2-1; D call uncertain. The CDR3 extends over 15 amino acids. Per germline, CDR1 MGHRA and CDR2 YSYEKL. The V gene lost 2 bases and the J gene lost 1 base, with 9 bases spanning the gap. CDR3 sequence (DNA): TGCGCCAGCAGCCAATCGCCCCTATCCTACAATGAGCAGTTCTTC. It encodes CASSQSPLSYNEQFF.

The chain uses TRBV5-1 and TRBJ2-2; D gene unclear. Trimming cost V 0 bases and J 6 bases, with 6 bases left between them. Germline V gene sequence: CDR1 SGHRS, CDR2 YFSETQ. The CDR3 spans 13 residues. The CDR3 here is CASSLEGSGELFF. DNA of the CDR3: TGCGCCAGCAGCTTGGAGGGTTCCGGGGAGCTGTTTTTT.

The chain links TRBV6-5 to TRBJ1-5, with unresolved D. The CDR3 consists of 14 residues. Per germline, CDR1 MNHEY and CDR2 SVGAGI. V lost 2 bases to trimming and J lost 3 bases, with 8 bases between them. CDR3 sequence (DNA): TGTGCCAGCAGTTACGATCCCTTCAATCAGCCCCAGCATTTT. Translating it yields CASSYDPFNQPQHF.

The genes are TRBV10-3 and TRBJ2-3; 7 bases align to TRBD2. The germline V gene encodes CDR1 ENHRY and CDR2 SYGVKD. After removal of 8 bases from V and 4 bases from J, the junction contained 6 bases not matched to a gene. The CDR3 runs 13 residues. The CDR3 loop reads CAIGREQADTQYF. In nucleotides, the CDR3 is TGTGCCATCGGGCGGGAGCAGGCAGATACGCAGTATTTT.

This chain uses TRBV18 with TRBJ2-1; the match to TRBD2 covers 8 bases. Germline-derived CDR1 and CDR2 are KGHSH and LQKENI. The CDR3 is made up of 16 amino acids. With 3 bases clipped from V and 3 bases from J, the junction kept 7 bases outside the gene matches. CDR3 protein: CASSPLAGGGYNEQFF. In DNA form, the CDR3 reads TGTGCCAGCTCACCTCTCGCGGGGGGTGGCTACAATGAGCAGTTCTTC.

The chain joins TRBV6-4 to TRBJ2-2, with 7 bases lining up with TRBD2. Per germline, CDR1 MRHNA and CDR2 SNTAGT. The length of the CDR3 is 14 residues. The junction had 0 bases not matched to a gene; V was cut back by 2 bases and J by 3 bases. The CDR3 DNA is TGTGCCAGCAGTGACGGACTAGACACCGGGGAGCTGTTTTTT. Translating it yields CASSDGLDTGELFF.

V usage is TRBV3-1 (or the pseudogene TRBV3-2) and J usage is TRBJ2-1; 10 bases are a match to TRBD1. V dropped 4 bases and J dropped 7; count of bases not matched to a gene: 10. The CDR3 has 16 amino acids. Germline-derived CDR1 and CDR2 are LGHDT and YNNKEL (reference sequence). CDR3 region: CASSPTGTGARNEQFF. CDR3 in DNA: TGTGCCAGCAGCCCAACCGGGACAGGGGCAAGGAATGAGCAGTTCTTC.

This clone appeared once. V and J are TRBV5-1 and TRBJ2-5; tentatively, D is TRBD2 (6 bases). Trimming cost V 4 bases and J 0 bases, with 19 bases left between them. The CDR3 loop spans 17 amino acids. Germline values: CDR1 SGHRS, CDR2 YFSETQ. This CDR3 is CASSLGASVMYQETQYF. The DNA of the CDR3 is TGCGCCAGCAGCCTTGGAGCTAGCGTAATGTACCAAGAGACCCAGTACTTC.

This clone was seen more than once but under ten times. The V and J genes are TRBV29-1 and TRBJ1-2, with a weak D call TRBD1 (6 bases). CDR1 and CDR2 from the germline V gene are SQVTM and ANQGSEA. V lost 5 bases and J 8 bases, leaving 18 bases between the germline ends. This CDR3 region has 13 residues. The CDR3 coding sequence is TGCAGCGTTTCAGGGGTATCATCGAAGGGCTACACCTTC. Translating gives CSVSGVSSKGYTF.